This T cell receptor beta chain was captured by sequencing in a study of blood T cells in healthy people across ages (dated by TCRdb to between 2014 and 2017). As for the study more broadly: In model experiments, roughly one uniquely barcoded TCR beta cDNA molecule per two T cells was captured by template switching. Using deep sequencing normalized with unique cDNA molecular identifiers, the study measured how TCR beta repertoire diversity changes with age. The donors were divided into four age groups: young (average approximately 15 years), middle-aged (about 40), aged (approximately 62) and long-lived (nearly 85). The study analyzed two additional independent replicas of 1 million unique cDNA reads from the same blood draw for two donors, one aged 18 to 29 and one aged 80 or older.

Donors were about 36 systemically healthy Caucasian individuals from Russia aged 6 to 90 years. Ten milliliters of peripheral blood were drawn from each donor into EDTA-treated Vacutainer tubes. Ficoll-Paque density-gradient centrifugation was used to isolate PBMCs, with at least 6 million obtained per sample. Total RNA, at least 6 micrograms per sample, was extracted from PBMCs with Trizol reagent. Naive CD45RAhigh/CD27high T cell percentages were measured by flow cytometry on a PBMC aliquot from every donor. Here is what the overall study found, with its caveats: Observed TCR beta diversity per million T cells fell roughly linearly with age, and a significant reduction was already apparent by age around 40. Total diversity estimates from one million sequenced T cells were considered lower bounds and underestimates. Because the CMV infection status of the donors was unknown, age-related changes in expanded clonotypes may potentially have been confounded. Conclusive comparison of naive and antigen-experienced compartments was prevented by the profiling of bulk unsorted PBMCs. A strong correlation was found between observed TCR beta diversity and the percentage of naive T cells measured by flow cytometry. Compared with the aged group, more naive CD4+ T cells, fewer expanded clones and increased TCR diversity were shown by the long-lived group, suggesting age selection.

The protocol used for the library was 5' RACE. Sequencing was carried out with an Illumina HiSeq 2500. A second roughly 6 to 12 cycle PCR used a sample-barcoded 5' primer and a J-beta primer mix. A unique molecular identifier was introduced onto each TCR beta cDNA molecule by a template-switch 5' adaptor carrying 12 random nucleotides. Each sample yielded at least 3 million CDR3-containing paired-end reads. All of the RNA was converted into first-strand cDNA using the Mint cDNA synthesis kit, with a TRBC-specific oligonucleotide serving as the primer. All cDNA was treated with uracil-DNA glycosylase and then went through a first 18-cycle PCR with the universal primers M1SS and BC2_uni_R. The authors' pipeline ran thus. Normalization of each sample was performed by random selection of 1 million high-quality reads, each carrying a distinct molecular identifier. Reads with shared molecular identifiers were discarded instead of being binned into consensus sequences. CDR3 identification, clonotype clustering and error correction used MiTCR with a Q25 quality threshold and the strictest error-elimination algorithm. Lower-bound total TCR beta diversity was estimated with a nonparametric unseen species model using Euler transformation. TCRdb ran its own pipeline on the public reads, namely fastp trimming at Q25 and MiXCR clone calling, and kept in-frame beta chains. Identical CDR3 protein sequences are pooled into one entry, listed with their most common genes and DNA. Here the V and J calls rest on TCRdb's processing, not on the authors' analysis. The sample table lists 1 million or so distinct CDR3 sequences, approximately 26% of them with a count of one. The ten largest make up around 0.7% of the sample.

V was cut back by 5 bases and J by 1 base, leaving a gap of 12 bases between them. In the germline V gene, CDR1 corresponds to MNHEY and CDR2 to SVGEGT. Spanning cysteine to phenylalanine, the CDR3 consists of 14 amino acids. This entry keeps only the CDR3 DNA: 42 bases, framed from base 1. The sample holds a few counts of this clonotype. Its specific antigen is unknown. No much larger clone is present one base from it, and per-base qualities are unavailable. These sequences were also reported in another study, on T cells of mothers and their children. As the second paper documents: The donors were nine systemically healthy Caucasian individuals, made up of three mothers and their six children. cDNA synthesis used all of the extracted RNA, with around 1.4 ug of RNA in each 15 ul reaction. In the second PCR, sample barcodes and 2-4 random nucleotides were introduced via the M1S primer. Over 8.5 million TCR beta CDR3 reads were obtained for each mother, and about 3 million reads were obtained for each child. Thymic selection similarly shapes TCR recombination output in related and unrelated pairs, with minor effect from inherited differences. Related mother-child pairs always showed normalized repertoire overlap that was slightly higher than in unrelated mother-child pairs, though the difference was never significant. With a sensitivity of 90 to 100 clones per million clonotypes, no persistent microchimeric T cell clones were detected. Deep NGS was used in the study to compare the TCR beta repertoires of mothers and children and to look for features that separate related mother-child pairs from unrelated individuals. Mothers averaged about 37 +/- 4 years of age and children averaged 11 +/- 4 years. Libraries were sequenced on Illumina HiSeq 2000 with 100+100 nt paired-end reads after adapter ligation with NEBNext reagents. To prevent cross-contamination, the mother and child libraries were prepared one month apart and sequenced in separate runs. For each donor, between roughly 500,000 and 2,200,000 distinct TCR beta clonotypes were identified. Naive TCR beta clonotypes were estimated from low-frequency clonotypes matched to each donor's FACS-determined naive share, without sorting.

The origin of this receptor is a girl aged 2-9 years in good health. Here the chain combines TRBV6-2 or TRBV6-3 and TRBJ2-7; TRBD1 is perhaps the D gene, given 5 matching bases. Sequenced: blood. The DNA reads as follows: TGTGCCAGCAGTAACCCGACAGCGTCCTACGAGCAGTACTTC. This sequence encodes CASSNPTASYEQYF.